The rows below give T cell receptor beta chains drawn from one sample of a study of regulatory T cells in long-lasting Graves disease. TCRdb independently ran MiXCR on the multiplex PCR reads; one entry per CDR3 protein. The table shows 400,000 to 650,000 distinct CDR3 sequences, with 15% to 20% occurring only once. This same sample was also part of a study on T cells in Graves' hyperthyroidism and ophthalmopathy.

The sample consisted of peripheral blood mononuclear cells (PBMCs), taken at new diagnosis, from a patient treated with antithyroid drugs. The origin of the receptors is a woman aged 35-65 years with Graves disease. The conserved cysteine and the conserved F or W are not part of the CDR3 here. Fields, in order: CDR3 length, V gene, J gene, CDR3 protein.

14	TRBV7-3	TRBJ2-1	ASSLNTGGPSNEQF
18	TRBV28	TRBJ1-5	ASTSPVGTGGYSSNQPQH
10	TRBV28	TRBJ2-3	ASGPSRATQY
16	TRBV2	TRBJ1-1	ASSRNRVYRGMSTEAF
13	TRBV12-3/TRBV12-4	TRBJ1-1	ASRPSGGLNTEAF
13	TRBV28	TRBJ1-6	ASSFPPGRGSPLH
14	TRBV12-3/TRBV12-4	TRBJ2-1	ASRESLGQGGNEQF
13	TRBV3-1	TRBJ2-7	ASSQVYSSSYEQY
13	TRBV19	TRBJ1-1	ASSLYDLGNTEAF
12	TRBV9	TRBJ1-5	ASSPGTGFRPQH
11	TRBV20-1	TRBJ1-1	SAIGSMNTEAF
16	TRBV2	TRBJ1-5	ASERQGTGVYSNQPQH
14	TRBV4-2	TRBJ1-3	ASSQDPRTAGNTIY
16	TRBV28	TRBJ2-2	ASSNLGQGVLDTGELF
12	TRBV4-1	TRBJ1-2	ASSQGQPEGGYT
9	TRBV2	TRBJ1-3	ASSEEIHIY
11	TRBV20-1	TRBJ2-5	SATRGGGETQY
14	TRBV6-2/TRBV6-3	TRBJ2-7	ASSYGTGVLGGEQY
14	TRBV7-7	TRBJ2-5	ASSLASTGAGETQY
13	TRBV6-9	TRBJ1-2	ASSYSGRGGYGYT
10	TRBV4-1	TRBJ1-2	ASSQPGRTYT
12	TRBV18	TRBJ1-2	ASSPPTGTGGYT
13	TRBV4-2	TRBJ2-7	ASSQDEQGPYEQY
13	TRBV29-1	TRBJ2-3	SVEGVLDGTDTQY
13	TRBV4-1	TRBJ1-2	ASSLNVPANYGYT
12	TRBV12-3/TRBV12-4	TRBJ2-7	ASNPTGKGYEQY
12	TRBV28	TRBJ1-6	ASSRGLLDSPLH
15	TRBV20-1	TRBJ2-6	SARVALGGRGANVLT
12	TRBV6-1	TRBJ2-3	ASSGLGYADTQY
12	TRBV11-2	TRBJ1-4	ASSSRGEREKLF
10	TRBV20-1	TRBJ1-1	SARDRNTEAF
15	TRBV7-2	TRBJ2-3	ASSLGFGGVSTDTQY
11	TRBV20-1	TRBJ2-5	SASYEAQETQY
14	TRBV12-3/TRBV12-4	TRBJ2-7	ASSPQTGVGSYEQY
14	TRBV9	TRBJ2-1	ASSSRTGTGGSEQF
11	TRBV5-1	TRBJ1-1	ASCLGRDTEAF
13	TRBV12-3/TRBV12-4	TRBJ2-1	ASTGSGGAWDEQF
14	TRBV3-1	TRBJ2-1	ASSPQAGTSYNEQF
13	TRBV6-1	TRBJ1-6	ASTEHDSYNSPLH
14	TRBV12-3/TRBV12-4	TRBJ2-5	ASSLAGGGTQETQY
12	TRBV20-1	TRBJ2-1	SARPGLAGHEQF
13	TRBV6-2/TRBV6-3	TRBJ2-3	ASSYLGLDTDTQY
13	TRBV6-4	TRBJ1-6	ASRDSIYPNSPLH
11	TRBV6-2/TRBV6-3	TRBJ2-4	ASTDPARNIQY
8	TRBV10-2	TRBJ2-3	ASSADTQY
14	TRBV6-1	TRBJ2-7	ASREMGAGGHYEQY
12	TRBV2	TRBJ1-1	ASSILQTYTEAF
13	TRBV3-1	TRBJ1-3	ASSPSPSVGNTIY
11	TRBV12-3/TRBV12-4	TRBJ1-3	ASRPHSGNTIY